The present entry profiles one TCR beta chain with its context. No antigen is known for it. The entry originates in a study of T cell responses to AZD1222 COVID-19 vaccine. Study-wide results and caveats: Two doses of AZD1222 preceded a rise in Spike-specific TCR breadth and depth. Per reports, nearly half of all spike-specific TCRs target regions that are unmutated in variants. Among AZD1222 vaccinees, only six or seven were seropositive at baseline. Vaccine-related CD4 TCRs covered spike, predominating at 160-218 and 743-854.

The CDR3 contains 11 residues. V was shortened by 6 bases and J by 7 bases, with 9 bases between the two germline ends. Germline values: CDR1 LGHNT, CDR2 FRNRAP. Repertoires were generated with immunoSEQ multiplex PCR, while TCRdb's copy carries only in-frame clones and drops some. The data hold tens of thousands of clones, with roughly 84% observed a single time. This specimen consisted of peripheral blood, obtained on day 0 of MenACWY control vaccination. The rearrangement joins TRBV12-5 to TRBJ1-1; no clear D gene. This sequence was found in an adult in good health. The CDR3 region is CASGLWSEAFF. CDR3 coding DNA: TGTGCTAGTGGCTTGTGGAGTGAAGCTTTCTTT.